The 32 T cell receptor beta chains listed next were all sequenced from one sample in a study of cytomegalovirus exposure and HLA in healthy donors. Vbeta (60) and Jbeta (13) primers were used in the PCR. Generated by immunoSEQ multiplex PCR, the TCRdb table keeps only in-frame clones and is missing some. The sample lists more than 85,000 clones, about 79% seen once, with approximately 3.3% in the top ten. Sequences were obtained from PBMCs. Source of these receptors: a male donor in good health and CMV-seropositive.

V gene TRBV19 combines with J gene TRBJ1-5; 7 positions agree with TRBD1. The CDR3 extends over 16 amino acids. The germline V gene encodes CDR1 LNHDA and CDR2 SQIVND (reference sequence). Trimming removed 3 bases from V and 1 base from J; junction bases left unmatched: 6. The chain's CDR3 is CASSIIGTASNQPQHF. As DNA, the CDR3 is TGTGCCAGTAGTATCATCGGGACAGCGAGCAATCAGCCCCAGCATTTT.

The chain is built from TRBV7-2 and TRBJ2-3, with 11 bases matching TRBD2. Germline trimming cut 4 bases from V and 6 bases from J; bases unmatched to any gene: 6. The CDR3 contains 15 residues. CDR1 and CDR2 (germline): SGHTA, FQGNSA. Here the CDR3 reads CASSSLAGGLDTQYF. The CDR3 region has the DNA TGTGCCAGCAGCTCCTTAGCGGGGGGGCTTGATACGCAGTATTTT.

V gene TRBV6-1 combines with J gene TRBJ1-1; TRBD1 agrees at 7 bases. V lost 6 bases to trimming and J lost 8 bases; unmatched junction nucleotides: 6. Germline assignment: CDR1 MNHNS and CDR2 SASEGT. The CDR3 contains 12 residues. CDR3 residues: CASRTGNGEAFF. CDR3 nucleotide sequence: TGTGCCAGCAGGACAGGGAACGGGGAAGCTTTCTTT.

This chain joins TRBV6-1 and TRBJ2-3; the match to TRBD1 covers 9 bases. The CDR3 consists of 13 residues. The trim removed 8 bases at V and 1 base at J, leaving 1 base unmatched. The germline gives CDR1 MNHNS, CDR2 SASEGT. CDR3: CASRDRGTDTQYF. The CDR3 nucleotides read TGTGCCAGCCGGGACAGGGGCACAGATACGCAGTATTTT.

The chain is built from TRBV7-3 and TRBJ1-1; possible D gene TRBD1, 5 bases. V lost 5 bases to trimming and J lost 1 base, with 8 bases between them. The CDR3 spans 13 residues. Germline V gene data show CDR1 as SGHTA and CDR2 as FQGTGA. CDR3 in amino acids: CASSGAGNTEAFF. The CDR3 nucleotides are TGTGCCAGCAGCGGGGCAGGGAACACTGAAGCTTTCTTT.

The rearrangement uses TRBV9 and TRBJ1-5, with unresolved D. Germline lookup yields CDR1 SGDLS and CDR2 YYNGEE. The CDR3 runs to 13 residues. Between the trimmed V and J ends, which lost 4 bases and 5 bases, there was a span of 10 bases. The CDR3, as DNA: TGTGCCAGCAGCCGAGACAATGATCAGCCCCAGCATTTT. As protein: CASSRDNDQPQHF.

This sequence joins TRBV13 and TRBJ1-6; unclear D gene. The CDR3 runs to 15 residues. The germline V and J ends were trimmed by 4 bases and 9 bases, with 16 bases remaining between them. In germline, CDR1 is PRHDT, CDR2 FYEKMQ (reference sequence). The CDR3 is CASSSEGVLASPLHF. CDR3 bases: TGTGCCAGCAGCTCCGAGGGAGTCCTGGCTTCACCCCTCCACTTT.

This clone has a handful of counts. This sequence joins TRBV5-5 and TRBJ2-7, with 9 bases matching TRBD1. Per germline, CDR1 SGHKS and CDR2 YYEKEE (reference sequence). The CDR3 runs 16 residues. Trimming took 3 bases from V and 4 from J; bases not matched to a gene: 11. The CDR3 region is CASSSKLQGAQYEQYF. CDR3 DNA sequence: TGTGCCAGCAGCTCTAAATTACAGGGGGCGCAATACGAGCAGTACTTC.

The chain carries TRBV27 and TRBJ1-5; unclear D gene. Per the germline V gene, CDR1 is MNHEY and CDR2 is SMNVEV (reference sequence). V was cut by 6 bases and J by 1 base, with 10 bases left in between. The CDR3 is made up of 14 amino acids. The CDR3 DNA is TGTGCCAGCAGCCTGGCCAGGAGCAATCAGCCCCAGCATTTT. This sequence encodes CASSLARSNQPQHF.

Worth noting for this clone: Other DNA sequences from this sample encode an identical CDR3 as well. The chain joins TRBV6-1 to TRBJ2-3, with D possibly matching TRBD2 (7 bases). Germline V gene lookup returns CDR1 MNHNS and CDR2 SASEGT. This CDR3 has 15 amino acids. Trimming stripped 2 bases from V and 3 bases from J, with 12 bases between. In DNA, the CDR3 is TGTGCCAGCAGTGAAAGTGGGGGGGCGACAGATACGCAGTATTTT. This translates into CASSESGGATDTQYF.

This chain joins TRBV2 and TRBJ2-7, with TRBD1 matching 8 bases. This CDR3 has 13 residues. Germline V lookup: CDR1 SNHLY, CDR2 FYNNEI. V shed 4 bases and J 1 base; nucleotides not matched to a gene: 0. The CDR3 loop is CASSGTGSYEQYF. The CDR3 bases are TGTGCCAGCAGTGGGACAGGGTCCTACGAGCAGTACTTC.

The chain's CDR3 is CSVNRGQTEAFF. The CDR3, as DNA: TGCAGCGTCAACAGGGGGCAAACTGAAGCTTTCTTT. The rearrangement uses TRBV29-1 and TRBJ1-1, with 9 bases identical to TRBD1. Germline assignment: CDR1 SQVTM and CDR2 ANQGSEA. With V trimmed by 6 bases and J by 5 bases, 4 bases remained unmatched. This CDR3 spans 12 amino acids.

This chain connects TRBV23-1 to TRBJ1-2; D ambiguous. TRBV23-1 carries the ORF label, with uncertain function. Trimming removed 5 bases at V and 8 bases at J, with 18 bases between. This CDR3 is 14 amino acids long. The CDR3 coding sequence is TGCGCCAGCAGTGTCCCACAGTATTGTAGGGGCTACACCTTC. Translation gives CASSVPQYCRGYTF.

This clone has only a few counts. The CDR3 coding sequence is TGTGCCAGCAGCTTAACAGCGGGGGAGGTGACAGATACGCAGTATTTT. Protein: CASSLTAGEVTDTQYF. The rearrangement joins TRBV7-2 to TRBJ2-3; 8 bases are a match to TRBD2. The CDR3 is made up of 16 amino acids. Germline CDR1 and CDR2: SGHTA and FQGNSA. V trimming: 2 bases; J trimming: 3 bases; junction bases outside the gene matches: 7. Full variable domain (rest looked up from reference TRBV7-2 and TRBJ2-3): GAGVSQSPSNKVTEKGKDVELRCDPISGHTALYWYRQSLGQGLEFLIYFQGNSAPDKSGLPSDRFSAERTGGSVSTLTIQRTQQEDSAVYLCASSLTAGEVTDTQYFGPGTRLTVL.

The chain is built from TRBV27 and TRBJ1-5; 8 bases line up with TRBD1. Germline CDR1 and CDR2: MNHEY and SMNVEV (reference sequence). J gave up 5 bases and V 10 bases, and 13 bases lay outside the gene matches. The CDR3 totals 15 residues. This chain's CDR3 is CATRGTGIMYQPQHF. CDR3 DNA: TGTGCCACAAGGGGGACAGGAATAATGTATCAGCCCCAGCATTTT.

V gene TRBV5-4 combines with J gene TRBJ2-7; the match to TRBD1 covers 9 bases. There are 15 residues in the CDR3. From germline, CDR1 is SGHNT and CDR2 YYREEE (reference sequence). V dropped 3 bases and J dropped 5; count of bases not matched to a gene: 9. The CDR3 protein is CASSSTRDRANEQYF. DNA for the CDR3: TGTGCCAGCAGCTCAACCCGGGACAGGGCGAACGAGCAGTACTTC.

The J gene is TRBJ1-4, the V gene TRBV5-4; the D is unclear. Trimming took off 0 bases at V and 0 bases at J, with 12 bases between the two ends. There are 17 residues in the CDR3. CDR1 is SGHNT and CDR2 is YYREEE in the germline V gene (reference sequence). CDR3 loop: CASSLAPGGATNEKLFF. DNA of the CDR3: TGTGCCAGCAGCTTGGCTCCCGGCGGAGCAACTAATGAAAAACTGTTTTTT.

DNA for the CDR3: TGCGCCAGCGCCGGGGAAGGACGGGGTGAAGCTTTCTTT. This gives the protein CASAGEGRGEAFF. V gene TRBV5-1 combines with J gene TRBJ1-1, with D hard to call. The CDR3 sequence is 13 residues long. Trimming took off 7 bases at V and 7 bases at J, with 17 bases between the two ends. Germline values: CDR1 SGHRS, CDR2 YFSETQ.

The chain uses TRBV5-4 and TRBJ1-1; no clear D gene. The CDR3 length is 14 residues. Germline CDR1 reads SGHNT; CDR2 reads YYREEE (reference sequence). Trimming shortened V by 7 bases and J by 3 bases, and 16 bases separated the two germline ends. The CDR3 DNA follows: TGTGCCAGCCTCAGCTTGGCGGAGGACACTGAAGCTTTCTTT. It encodes CASLSLAEDTEAFF.

On this clone itself: One junction end does not reproduce the germline sequence, and a read error may be involved. V is TRBV7-7 and J is TRBJ2-5; 10 bases are a match to TRBD1. Germline V lookup: CDR1 SSHAT, CDR2 FNYEAQ (reference sequence). CDR3 length: 14 amino acids. The CDR3 DNA sequence: TGTGCTAGCAGCTTAAGGACAGGGGGGGAGACCCAGTACTTC. This translates into CASSLRTGGETQYF. Drawing the rest from reference TRBV7-7 and TRBJ2-5, the complete variable domain is GAGVSQSPRYKVTKRGQDVTLRCDPISSHATLYWYQQALGQGPEFLTYFNYEAQPDKSGLPSDRFSAERPEGSISTLTIQRTEQRDSAMYRCASSLRTGGETQYFGPGTRLLVL.

This chain uses TRBV6-6 with TRBJ2-1, with D tentatively TRBD2 (5 bases). The CDR3 runs 13 residues. V was pared by 10 bases and J by 0 bases, with 10 bases between. CDR1 and CDR2 from the germline V gene are MNHNY and SVGAGI (reference sequence). As DNA, the CDR3 is TGTGCCACCGGCGGGCTCTCCTACAATGAGCAGTTCTTC. This gives the protein CATGGLSYNEQFF.

This clone has a single count. The V call is TRBV2, the J call TRBJ1-1; D is ambiguous. There are 15 residues in the CDR3. Germline V lookup: CDR1 SNHLY, CDR2 FYNNEI. Deletions cut 8 bases from V and 0 bases from J, with 16 bases between. The CDR3 reads CASVSDAELNTEAFF. The CDR3 nucleotides are TGTGCCAGCGTTAGCGATGCTGAGTTGAACACTGAAGCTTTCTTT.

The gene calls are TRBV9 and TRBJ1-1; 9 nucleotides line up with TRBD1. The CDR3 consists of 14 residues. V lost 3 bases to trimming and J lost 4 bases; unmatched junction nucleotides: 4. The germline gives CDR1 SGDLS, CDR2 YYNGEE. The chain's CDR3 is CASSEQGAATEAFF. For the CDR3, the DNA is TGTGCCAGCAGCGAACAGGGGGCGGCCACTGAAGCTTTCTTT.

The chain uses TRBV6-1 and TRBJ1-2, with 9 bases lining up with TRBD1. From germline, CDR1 is MNHNS and CDR2 SASEGT. The CDR3 has 16 residues. Trimming took 2 bases from V and 2 from J; bases not matched to a gene: 6. Written as DNA, the CDR3 is TGTGCCAGCAGTGAACTAGGGACAGGGTCAAACTATGGCTACACCTTC. Translated: CASSELGTGSNYGYTF.

The rearrangement joins TRBV4-1 to TRBJ1-1, with no clear D. This CDR3 is built from 15 residues. Trimming removed 4 bases at V and 8 bases at J, with 20 bases between. Germline V gene sequence: CDR1 MGHRA, CDR2 YSYEKL. CDR3 DNA sequence: TGCGCCAGCAGCCGATCGTCGGGAGTTCCCTTAGAAGCTTTCTTT. Amino acid sequence: CASSRSSGVPLEAFF.

V is TRBV7-6 and J is TRBJ1-1, with unresolved D. V dropped 2 bases and J dropped 4 bases, with 11 bases sitting between them. From germline, CDR1 is SGHVS and CDR2 FNYEAQ. The CDR3 is made up of 14 amino acids. The CDR3 region has the DNA TGTGCCAGCAGCTTACAGGAGGTGCGCACTGAAGCTTTCTTT. This sequence encodes CASSLQEVRTEAFF.

V and J are TRBV6-1 and TRBJ2-7; 9 bases fit TRBD1. The V gene's germline CDR1 is MNHNS and CDR2 SASEGT. The CDR3 is 14 amino acids. The V segment lost 5 bases and the J segment 3 bases; nucleotides outside the gene matches: 5. CDR3: CASSKGTGLYEQYF. For the CDR3, the DNA is TGTGCCAGCAGTAAGGGGACAGGGCTCTACGAGCAGTACTTC.

The gene calls are TRBV5-1 and TRBJ1-4, with TRBD1 matching 9 bases. CDR1 and CDR2 from the germline V gene are SGHRS and YFSETQ. The CDR3 has 17 amino acids. J gave up 2 bases and V 0 bases, and 5 bases lay outside the gene matches. The CDR3 DNA reads TGCGCCAGCAGCTTGGGACAGGGGGTAGGGACTAATGAAAAACTGTTTTTT. Amino acids: CASSLGQGVGTNEKLFF.

The rearrangement joins TRBV14 to TRBJ1-3; TRBD1 is a possible D gene (5 bases). The germline V and J ends were trimmed by 2 bases and 2 bases, with 13 bases remaining between them. This CDR3 is 16 amino acids long. CDR1 is SGHDN and CDR2 is FVKESK in the germline V gene. The CDR3, as DNA: TGTGCCAGCAGCCAATTTCGGGACTCCACTGGAAACACCATATATTTT. Translation gives CASSQFRDSTGNTIYF.

J is TRBJ1-5 and V is TRBV19, with 10 bases that match TRBD1. CDR3 length: 15 amino acids. J gave up 6 bases and V 4 bases, and 6 bases lay outside the gene matches. CDR1 is LNHDA and CDR2 is SQIVND in the germline V gene (reference sequence). This chain's CDR3 is CASSTGTGATQPQHF. CDR3 DNA sequence: TGTGCCAGTAGTACCGGGACAGGGGCCACTCAGCCCCAGCATTTT. Full variable domain (outside the CDR3, taken from reference TRBV19 and TRBJ1-5): DGGITQSPKYLFRKEGQNVTLSCEQNLNHDAMYWYRQDPGQGLRLIYYSQIVNDFQKGDIAEGYSVSREKKESFPLTVTSAQKNPTAFYLCASSTGTGATQPQHFGDGTRLSIL.

The chain carries TRBV13 and TRBJ1-1, with D perhaps TRBD1 (5 bases). The V gene's germline CDR1 is PRHDT and CDR2 FYEKMQ (reference sequence). Trimming left V 5 bases short and J 5 bases short, with 18 bases between. There are 15 residues in the CDR3. CDR3 bases: TGTGCCAGCAGCGTCGGAAGACAGTTAGATACTGAAGCTTTCTTT. Translating it yields CASSVGRQLDTEAFF. The whole variable domain, remainder taken from reference TRBV13 and TRBJ1-1, is AAGVIQSPRHLIKEKRETATLKCYPIPRHDTVYWYQQGPGQDPQFLISFYEKMQSDKGSIPDRFSAQQFSDYHSELNMSSLELGDSALYFCASSVGRQLDTEAFFGQGTRLTVV.

V is TRBV29-1 and J is TRBJ1-2, with TRBD1 matching 9 bases. Trimming at V came to 2 bases and at J to 5 bases, leaving 12 bases not matched to a gene. Germline V gene sequence: CDR1 SQVTM, CDR2 ANQGSEA. This CDR3 comprises 16 residues. CDR3 region: CSVERDRVFDSYGYTF. CDR3 coding DNA: TGCAGCGTTGAACGGGACAGGGTGTTTGATTCTTATGGCTACACCTTC.